This T cell receptor (beta chain) was documented in a study of cytomegalovirus exposure and HLA in healthy donors. Background on the study: A prior study identified some 100 million unique TCR beta sequences from 200 million or so T cells. There were 300 to 400 genotyped donors. Of these, 81% fell in the genetic ancestry cluster associated with self-reported Caucasian donors.

Trimming cost V 5 bases and J 4 bases, with 15 bases left between them. The CDR3 extends over 15 amino acids. From germline, CDR1 is SGHVS and CDR2 FQNEAQ. Study findings and constraints: Analysis performed later showed TCR beta chains linked to HLA being more clonally expanded than equally common others. 87-base-pair reads could not separate some V segments, including TRBV6-2 and TRBV6-3.

PCR employed 60 Vbeta and 13 Jbeta primers. Assay used: immunoSEQ multiplex PCR; TCRdb lists only in-frame clones, some missing. The sample holds about 150,000 clones; approximately 70% are singletons and the top ten take approximately 5.4%. Points on this clone: Its antigen remains unknown.

The sequence was obtained from a woman aged 18-29 years in good health and CMV-seropositive. The rearrangement links TRBV7-8 to TRBJ1-3; D is possibly TRBD1 (6 bases). Material: PBMCs. CDR3 in amino acids: CASSPSPGVGNTIYF. CDR3 in DNA: TGTGCCAGCAGCCCAAGCCCAGGGGTGGGAAACACCATATATTTT.